This paragraph covers one TCR beta chain sequence. What it binds is unknown. The sample is drawn from a study of lymphopenia after photon versus proton radiotherapy. Germline V gene lookup returns CDR1 MGHRA and CDR2 YSYEKL. The CDR3 runs 14 residues. Trimming removed 4 bases from V and 6 bases from J, with 15 bases in between. Some clones are missing from TCRdb's copy, which holds only in-frame ones; the method was immunoSEQ multiplex PCR. This table has about 30,000 clones, roughly nine tenths appearing once. Study observations and caveats: Photon-treated patients lost naive T cells and TCR diversity; proton-treated stayed stable. Only patients who died were analyzed for survival; proton advantage is unproven. After lymphocyte nadir, photon-treated repertoires showed oligoclonal expansion, especially CD8+ Temra.

The clonotype originates from a woman aged 45-59 years with pancreatic cancer. The specimen was peripheral blood, collected from a patient treated with photon-based radiotherapy. The chain employs TRBV4-1 and TRBJ1-2, with TRBD1 as a possible D gene (5 bases). This chain's CDR3 is CASSPLPGDHGYTF. The CDR3 DNA follows: TGCGCCAGCAGCCCCTTGCCGGGGGATCATGGCTACACCTTC.